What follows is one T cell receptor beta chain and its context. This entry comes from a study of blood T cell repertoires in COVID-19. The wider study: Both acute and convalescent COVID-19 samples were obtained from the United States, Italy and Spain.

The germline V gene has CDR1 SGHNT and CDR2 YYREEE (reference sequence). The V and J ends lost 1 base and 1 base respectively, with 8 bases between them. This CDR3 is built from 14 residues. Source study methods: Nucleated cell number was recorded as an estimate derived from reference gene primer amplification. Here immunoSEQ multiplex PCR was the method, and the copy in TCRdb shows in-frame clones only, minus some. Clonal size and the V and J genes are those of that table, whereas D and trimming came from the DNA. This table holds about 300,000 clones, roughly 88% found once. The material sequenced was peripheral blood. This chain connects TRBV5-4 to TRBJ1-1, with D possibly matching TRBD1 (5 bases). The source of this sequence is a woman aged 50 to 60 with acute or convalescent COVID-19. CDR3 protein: CASSLTGSNTEAFF. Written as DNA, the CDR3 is TGTGCCAGCAGCTTGACAGGCTCGAACACTGAAGCTTTCTTT.